This T cell receptor (beta chain) emerged from a study of regulatory T cells. Study results and limitations: Hydrophobic residues at CDR3 positions 6 and 7 were enriched in conventional CD4+ T cells of CD3G-deficient patients.

The CDR3 extends over 16 amino acids. The germline gives CDR1 KGHSH, CDR2 LQKENI. Trimming left V 3 bases short and J 4 bases short, with 18 bases between. As concerns this clone: Antigen unknown.

Amplification used 52 TRBV primers and 13 TRBJ primers. TCRdb keeps only in-frame clones here, not all; method: immunoSEQ multiplex PCR. The sample holds around 15,000 clones, around 84% seen once. The chain uses TRBV18 and TRBJ1-1; tentatively, D is TRBD1 (5 bases). Sequencing was done on a sample of conventional CD4+ T cells sorted from blood. This receptor was identified in a young adult with CD3G deficiency. The CDR3 loop reads CASSPRNSPRGTEAFF. CDR3 DNA sequence: TGTGCCAGCTCACCCCGGAACAGCCCAAGGGGCACTGAAGCTTTCTTT.